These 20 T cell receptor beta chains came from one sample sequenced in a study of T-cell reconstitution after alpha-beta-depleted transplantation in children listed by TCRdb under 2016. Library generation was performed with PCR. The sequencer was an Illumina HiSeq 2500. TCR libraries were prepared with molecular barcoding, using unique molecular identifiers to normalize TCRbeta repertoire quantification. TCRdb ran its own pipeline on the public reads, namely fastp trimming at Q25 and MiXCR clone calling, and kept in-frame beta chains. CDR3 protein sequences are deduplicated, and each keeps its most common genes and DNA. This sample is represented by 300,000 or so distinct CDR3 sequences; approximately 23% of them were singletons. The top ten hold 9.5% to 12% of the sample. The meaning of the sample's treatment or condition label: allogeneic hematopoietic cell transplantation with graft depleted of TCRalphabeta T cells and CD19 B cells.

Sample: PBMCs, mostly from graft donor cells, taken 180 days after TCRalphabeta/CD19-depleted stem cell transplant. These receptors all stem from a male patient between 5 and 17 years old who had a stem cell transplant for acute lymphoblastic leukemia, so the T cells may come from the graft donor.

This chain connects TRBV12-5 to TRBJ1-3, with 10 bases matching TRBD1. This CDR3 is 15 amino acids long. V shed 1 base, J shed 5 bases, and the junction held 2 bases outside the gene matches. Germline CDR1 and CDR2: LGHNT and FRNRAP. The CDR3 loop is CASGLGTGGRNTIYF. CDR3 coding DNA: TGTGCTAGTGGTTTGGGGACAGGGGGACGAAACACCATATATTTT.

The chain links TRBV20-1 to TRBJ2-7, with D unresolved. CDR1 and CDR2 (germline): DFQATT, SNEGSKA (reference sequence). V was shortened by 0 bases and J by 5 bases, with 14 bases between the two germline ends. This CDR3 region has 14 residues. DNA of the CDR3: TGCAGTGCTAGAGATATCCTAGGCGTCAACGAGCAGTACTTC. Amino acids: CSARDILGVNEQYF.

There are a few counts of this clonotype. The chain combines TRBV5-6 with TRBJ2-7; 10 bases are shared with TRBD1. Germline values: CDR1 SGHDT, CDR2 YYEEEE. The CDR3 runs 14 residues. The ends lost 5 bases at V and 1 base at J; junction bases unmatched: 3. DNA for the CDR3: TGTGCCAGCAGAGAGGACAGGGGGTCCTACGAGCAGTACTTC. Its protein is CASREDRGSYEQYF. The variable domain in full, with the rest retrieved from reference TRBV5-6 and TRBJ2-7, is DAGVTQSPTHLIKTRGQQVTLRCSPKSGHDTVSWYQQALGQGPQFIFQYYEEEERQRGNFPDRFSGHQFPNYSSELNVNALLLGDSALYLCASREDRGSYEQYFGPGTRLTVT.

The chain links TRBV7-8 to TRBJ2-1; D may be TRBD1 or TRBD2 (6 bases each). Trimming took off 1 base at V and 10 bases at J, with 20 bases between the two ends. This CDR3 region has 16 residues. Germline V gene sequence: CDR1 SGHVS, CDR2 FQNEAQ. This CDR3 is CASSLGRTRDGGEQFF. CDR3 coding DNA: TGTGCCAGCAGCTTAGGTAGGACAAGGGACGGGGGCGAGCAGTTCTTC.

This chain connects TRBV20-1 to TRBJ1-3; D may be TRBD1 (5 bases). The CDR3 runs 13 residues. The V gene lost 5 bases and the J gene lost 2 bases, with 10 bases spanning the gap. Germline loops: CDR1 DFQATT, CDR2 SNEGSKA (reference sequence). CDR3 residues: CSAAWGAGNTIYF. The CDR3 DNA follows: TGCAGTGCTGCATGGGGGGCTGGAAACACCATATATTTT.

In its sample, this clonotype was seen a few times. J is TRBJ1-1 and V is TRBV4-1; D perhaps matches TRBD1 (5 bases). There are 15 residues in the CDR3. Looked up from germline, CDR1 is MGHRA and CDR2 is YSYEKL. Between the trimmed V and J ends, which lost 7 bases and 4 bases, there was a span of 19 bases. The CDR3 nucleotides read TGCGCCAGCATCCACCAAGATCGGGGGAGCACTGAAGCTTTCTTT. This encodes CASIHQDRGSTEAFF.

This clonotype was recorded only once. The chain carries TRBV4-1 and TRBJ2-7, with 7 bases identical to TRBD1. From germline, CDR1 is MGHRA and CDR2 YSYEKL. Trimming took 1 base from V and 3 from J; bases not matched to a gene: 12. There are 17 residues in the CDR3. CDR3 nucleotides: TGCGCCAGCAGCCAAGCCCTTATACCCTGGACAGGCTACGAGCAGTACTTC. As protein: CASSQALIPWTGYEQYF.

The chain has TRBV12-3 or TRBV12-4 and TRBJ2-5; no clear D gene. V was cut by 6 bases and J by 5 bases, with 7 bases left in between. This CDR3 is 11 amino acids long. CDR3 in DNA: TGTGCCAGCAGGCAATGGGAGACCCAGTACTTC. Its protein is CASRQWETQYF.

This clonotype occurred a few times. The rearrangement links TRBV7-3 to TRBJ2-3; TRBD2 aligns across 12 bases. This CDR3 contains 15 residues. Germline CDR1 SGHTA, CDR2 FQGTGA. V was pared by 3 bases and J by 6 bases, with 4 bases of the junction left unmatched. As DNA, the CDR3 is TGTGCCAGCAGCTTTAGACTAGCGGGAGATGATACGCAGTATTTT. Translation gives CASSFRLAGDDTQYF.

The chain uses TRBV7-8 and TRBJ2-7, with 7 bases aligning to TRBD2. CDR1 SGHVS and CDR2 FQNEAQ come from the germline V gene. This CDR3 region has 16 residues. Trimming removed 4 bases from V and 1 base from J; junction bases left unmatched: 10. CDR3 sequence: CASSSPPAGESYEQYF. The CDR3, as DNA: TGTGCCAGCAGCTCTCCCCCGGCGGGAGAGTCCTACGAGCAGTACTTC.

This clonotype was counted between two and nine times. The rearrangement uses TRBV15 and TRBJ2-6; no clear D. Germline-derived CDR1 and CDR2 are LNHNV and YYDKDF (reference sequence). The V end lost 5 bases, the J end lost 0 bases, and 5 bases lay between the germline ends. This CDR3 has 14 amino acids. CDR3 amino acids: CATSLNSGANVLTF. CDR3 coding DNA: TGTGCCACCAGCCTCAACTCTGGGGCCAACGTCCTGACTTTC.

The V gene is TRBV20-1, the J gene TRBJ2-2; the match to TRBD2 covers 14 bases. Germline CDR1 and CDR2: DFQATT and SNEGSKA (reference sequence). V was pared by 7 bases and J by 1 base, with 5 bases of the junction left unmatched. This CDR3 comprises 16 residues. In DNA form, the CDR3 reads TGCAGTGGGACTAGCGGGAGGCCACAGAACACCGGGGAGCTGTTTTTT. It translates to CSGTSGRPQNTGELFF.

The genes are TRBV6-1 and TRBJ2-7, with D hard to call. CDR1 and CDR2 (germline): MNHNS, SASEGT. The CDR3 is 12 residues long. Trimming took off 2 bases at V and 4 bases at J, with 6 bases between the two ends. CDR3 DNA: TGTGCCAGCAGTGAACTGGGTTACGAGCAGTACTTC. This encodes CASSELGYEQYF.

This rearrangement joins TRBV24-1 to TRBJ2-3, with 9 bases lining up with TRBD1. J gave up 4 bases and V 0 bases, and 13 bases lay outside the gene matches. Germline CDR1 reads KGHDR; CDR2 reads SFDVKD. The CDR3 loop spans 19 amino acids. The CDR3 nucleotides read TGTGCCACCAGTGATTTGGATTACTCGGGACAGGGATATTCAGATACGCAGTATTTT. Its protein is CATSDLDYSGQGYSDTQYF.

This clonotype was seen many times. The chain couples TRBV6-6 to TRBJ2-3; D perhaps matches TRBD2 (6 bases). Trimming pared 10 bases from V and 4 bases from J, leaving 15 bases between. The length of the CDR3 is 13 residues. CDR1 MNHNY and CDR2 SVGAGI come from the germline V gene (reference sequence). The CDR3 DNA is TGTGCCATCCAGAGGAGGGTGTCAGATACGCAGTATTTT. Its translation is CAIQRRVSDTQYF.

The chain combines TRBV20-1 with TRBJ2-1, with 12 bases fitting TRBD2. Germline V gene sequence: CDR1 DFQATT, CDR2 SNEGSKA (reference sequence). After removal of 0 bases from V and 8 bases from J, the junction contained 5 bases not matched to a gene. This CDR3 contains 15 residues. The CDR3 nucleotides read TGCAGTGCTAGAGATCCCGCTAGCGGGGGGGATGAGCAGTTCTTC. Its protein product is CSARDPASGGDEQFF.

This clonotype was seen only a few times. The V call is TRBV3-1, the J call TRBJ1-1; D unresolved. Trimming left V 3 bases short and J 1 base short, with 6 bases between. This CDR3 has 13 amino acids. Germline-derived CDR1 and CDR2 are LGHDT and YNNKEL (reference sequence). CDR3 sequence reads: CASSHVRNTEAFF. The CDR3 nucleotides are TGTGCCAGCAGCCATGTAAGGAACACTGAAGCTTTCTTT.

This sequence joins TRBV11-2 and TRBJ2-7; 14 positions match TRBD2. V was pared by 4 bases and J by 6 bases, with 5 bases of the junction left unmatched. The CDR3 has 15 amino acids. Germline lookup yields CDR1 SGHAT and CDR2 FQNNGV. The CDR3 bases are TGTGCCAGCAGCTCGGGACTAGCGGGAGTGGGCGAGCAGTACTTC. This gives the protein CASSSGLAGVGEQYF.

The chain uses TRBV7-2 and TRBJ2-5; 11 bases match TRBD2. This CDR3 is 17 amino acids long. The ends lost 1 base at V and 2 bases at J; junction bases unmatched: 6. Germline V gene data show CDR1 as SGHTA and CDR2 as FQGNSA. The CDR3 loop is CASSLGETSGIQETQYF. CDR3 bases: TGTGCCAGCAGCTTAGGGGAGACTAGCGGGATACAAGAGACCCAGTACTTC.

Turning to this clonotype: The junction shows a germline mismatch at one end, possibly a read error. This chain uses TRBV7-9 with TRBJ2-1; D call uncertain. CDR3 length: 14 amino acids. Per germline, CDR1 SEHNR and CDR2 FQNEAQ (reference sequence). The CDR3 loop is CASSLSGWANQQFF. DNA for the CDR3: TGTGCCAGCAGCTTATCCGGGTGGGCCAATCAGCAGTTCTTC.